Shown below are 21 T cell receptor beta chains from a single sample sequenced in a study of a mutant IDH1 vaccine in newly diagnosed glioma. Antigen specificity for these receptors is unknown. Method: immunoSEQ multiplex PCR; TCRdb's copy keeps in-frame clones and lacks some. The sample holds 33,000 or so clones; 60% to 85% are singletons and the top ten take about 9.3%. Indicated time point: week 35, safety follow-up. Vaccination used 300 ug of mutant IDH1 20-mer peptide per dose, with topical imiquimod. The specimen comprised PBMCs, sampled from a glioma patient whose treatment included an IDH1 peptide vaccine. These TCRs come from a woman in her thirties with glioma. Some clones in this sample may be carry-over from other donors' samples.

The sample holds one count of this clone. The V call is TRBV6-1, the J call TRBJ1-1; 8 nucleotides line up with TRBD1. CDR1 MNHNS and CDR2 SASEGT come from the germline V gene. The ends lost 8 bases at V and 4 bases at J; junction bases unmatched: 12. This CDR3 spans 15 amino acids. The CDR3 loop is CASSPDEDRATEAFF. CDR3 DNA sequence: TGTGCCAGCTCCCCCGACGAGGACAGGGCCACTGAAGCTTTCTTT.

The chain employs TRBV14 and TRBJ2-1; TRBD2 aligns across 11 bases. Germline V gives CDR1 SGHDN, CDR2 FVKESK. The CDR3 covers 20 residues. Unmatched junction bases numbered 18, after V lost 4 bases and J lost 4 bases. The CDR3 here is CASSPRPGLAVQQGYNEQFF. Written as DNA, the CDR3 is TGTGCCAGCAGCCCCCGCCCGGGACTAGCGGTTCAACAGGGTTACAATGAGCAGTTCTTC.

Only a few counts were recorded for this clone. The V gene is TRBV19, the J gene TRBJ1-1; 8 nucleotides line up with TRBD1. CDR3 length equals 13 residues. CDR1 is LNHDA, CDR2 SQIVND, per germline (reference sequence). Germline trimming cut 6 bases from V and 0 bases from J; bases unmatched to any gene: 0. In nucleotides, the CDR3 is TGTGCCAGTAGGGACAGGGTGAACACTGAAGCTTTCTTT. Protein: CASRDRVNTEAFF.

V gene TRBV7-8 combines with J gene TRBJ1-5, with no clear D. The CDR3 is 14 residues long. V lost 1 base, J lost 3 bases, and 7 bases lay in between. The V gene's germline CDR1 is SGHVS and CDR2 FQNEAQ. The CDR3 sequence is CASSLGGDNQPQHF. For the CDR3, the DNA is TGTGCCAGCAGCTTAGGGGGTGACAATCAGCCCCAGCATTTT.

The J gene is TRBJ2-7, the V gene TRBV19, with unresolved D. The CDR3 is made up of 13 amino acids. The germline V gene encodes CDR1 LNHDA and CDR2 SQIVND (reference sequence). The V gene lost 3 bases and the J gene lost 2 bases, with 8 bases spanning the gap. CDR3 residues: CASSMNPAYEQYF. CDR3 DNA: TGTGCCAGTAGTATGAACCCCGCCTACGAGCAGTACTTC.

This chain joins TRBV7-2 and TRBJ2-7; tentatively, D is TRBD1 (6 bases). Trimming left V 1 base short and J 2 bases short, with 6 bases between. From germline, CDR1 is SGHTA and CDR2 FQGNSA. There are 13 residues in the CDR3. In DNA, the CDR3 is TGTGCCAGCAGCTTAGAGGGGGCCTACGAGCAGTACTTC. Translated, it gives CASSLEGAYEQYF.

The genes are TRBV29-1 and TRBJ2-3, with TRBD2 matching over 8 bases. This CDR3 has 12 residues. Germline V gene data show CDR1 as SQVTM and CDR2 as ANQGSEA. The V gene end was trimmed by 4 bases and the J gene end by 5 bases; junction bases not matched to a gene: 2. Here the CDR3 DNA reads TGCAGCGTTGCCCTAGCGGGAGATACGCAGTATTTT. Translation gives CSVALAGDTQYF.

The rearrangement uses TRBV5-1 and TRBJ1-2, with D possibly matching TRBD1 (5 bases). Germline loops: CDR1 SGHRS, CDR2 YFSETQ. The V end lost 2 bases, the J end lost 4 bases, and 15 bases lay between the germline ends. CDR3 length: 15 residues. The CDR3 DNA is TGCGCCAGCAGCTTCAACCGGGACGGGATCTATGGCTACACCTTC. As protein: CASSFNRDGIYGYTF.

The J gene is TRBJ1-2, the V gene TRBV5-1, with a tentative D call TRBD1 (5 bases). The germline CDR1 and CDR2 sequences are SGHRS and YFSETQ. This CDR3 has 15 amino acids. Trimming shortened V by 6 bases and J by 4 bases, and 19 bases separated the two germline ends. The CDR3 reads CASTDRGRPGYGYTF. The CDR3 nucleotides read TGCGCCAGCACCGATCGGGGCCGACCGGGCTATGGCTACACCTTC. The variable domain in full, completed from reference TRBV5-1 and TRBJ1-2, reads KAGVTQTPRYLIKTRGQQVTLSCSPISGHRSVSWYQQTPGQGLQFLFEYFSETQRNKGNFPGRFSGRQFSNSRSEMNVSTLELGDSALYLCASTDRGRPGYGYTFGSGTRLTVV.

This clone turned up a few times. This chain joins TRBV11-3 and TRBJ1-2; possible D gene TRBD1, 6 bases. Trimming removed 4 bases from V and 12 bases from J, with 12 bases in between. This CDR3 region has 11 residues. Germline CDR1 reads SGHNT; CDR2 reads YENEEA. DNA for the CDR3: TGTGCCAGCAGCTCCGGGACACCTAACACCTTC. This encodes CASSSGTPNTF.

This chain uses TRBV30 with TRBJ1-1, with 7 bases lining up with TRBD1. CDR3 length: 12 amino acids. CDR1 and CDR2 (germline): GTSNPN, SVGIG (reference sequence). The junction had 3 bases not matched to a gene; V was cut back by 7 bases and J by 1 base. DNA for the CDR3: TGTGCCTTCGGGACAGAGAACACTGAAGCTTTCTTT. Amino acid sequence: CAFGTENTEAFF.

CDR3 sequence reads: CASSSQRNYGYTF. CDR3 DNA sequence: TGTGCCAGCAGTTCACAACGGAACTATGGCTACACCTTC. The chain employs TRBV27 and TRBJ1-2; D remains unclear. Germline V gives CDR1 MNHEY, CDR2 SMNVEV (reference sequence). CDR3 length: 13 amino acids. V was shortened by 4 bases and J by 2 bases, with 8 bases between the two germline ends.

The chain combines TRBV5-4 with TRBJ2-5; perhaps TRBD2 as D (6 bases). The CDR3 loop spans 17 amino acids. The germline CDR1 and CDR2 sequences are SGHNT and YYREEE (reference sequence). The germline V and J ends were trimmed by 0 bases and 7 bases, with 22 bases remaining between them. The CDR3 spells CASSLEGISGPSATQYF. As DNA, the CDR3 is TGTGCCAGCAGCTTGGAGGGAATTAGCGGTCCTTCGGCGACCCAGTACTTC.

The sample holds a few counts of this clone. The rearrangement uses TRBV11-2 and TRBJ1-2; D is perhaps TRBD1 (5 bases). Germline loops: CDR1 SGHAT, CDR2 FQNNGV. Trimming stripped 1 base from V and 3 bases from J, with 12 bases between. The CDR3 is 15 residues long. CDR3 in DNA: TGTGCCAGCAGCTTAGCCCCCGGGACCTACTATGGCTACACCTTC. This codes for CASSLAPGTYYGYTF.

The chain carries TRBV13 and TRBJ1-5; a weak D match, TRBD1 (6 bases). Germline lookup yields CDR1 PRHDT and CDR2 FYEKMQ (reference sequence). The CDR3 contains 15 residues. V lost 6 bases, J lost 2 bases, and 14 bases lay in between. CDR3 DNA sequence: TGTGCCAGCAGTTTGAGGGGGGTCGGCAATCAGCCCCAGCATTTT. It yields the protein CASSLRGVGNQPQHF.

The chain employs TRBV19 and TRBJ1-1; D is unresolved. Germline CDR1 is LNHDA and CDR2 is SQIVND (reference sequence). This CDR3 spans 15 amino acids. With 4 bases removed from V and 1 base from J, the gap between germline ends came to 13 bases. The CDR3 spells CASSREGSWNTEAFF. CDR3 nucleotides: TGTGCCAGTAGTAGGGAAGGGTCATGGAACACTGAAGCTTTCTTT.

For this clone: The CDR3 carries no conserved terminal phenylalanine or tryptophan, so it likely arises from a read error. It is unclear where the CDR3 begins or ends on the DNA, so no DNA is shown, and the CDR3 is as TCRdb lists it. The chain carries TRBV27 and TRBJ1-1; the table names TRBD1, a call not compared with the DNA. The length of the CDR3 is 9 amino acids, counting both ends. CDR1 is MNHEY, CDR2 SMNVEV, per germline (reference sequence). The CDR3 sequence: CASSPRQGP.

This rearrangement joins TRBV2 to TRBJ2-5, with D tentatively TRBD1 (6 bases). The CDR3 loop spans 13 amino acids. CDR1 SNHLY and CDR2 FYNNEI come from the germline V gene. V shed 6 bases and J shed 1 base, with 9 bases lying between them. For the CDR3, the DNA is TGTGCCAGCAGGGCGGACAGCCAAGAGACCCAGTACTTC. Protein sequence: CASRADSQETQYF.

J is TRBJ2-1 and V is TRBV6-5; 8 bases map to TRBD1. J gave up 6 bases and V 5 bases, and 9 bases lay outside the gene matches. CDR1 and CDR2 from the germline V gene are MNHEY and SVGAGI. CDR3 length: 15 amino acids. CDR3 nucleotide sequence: TGTGCCAGCAGTACAACACAGGGGGGAGGCAATGAGCAGTTCTTC. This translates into CASSTTQGGGNEQFF.

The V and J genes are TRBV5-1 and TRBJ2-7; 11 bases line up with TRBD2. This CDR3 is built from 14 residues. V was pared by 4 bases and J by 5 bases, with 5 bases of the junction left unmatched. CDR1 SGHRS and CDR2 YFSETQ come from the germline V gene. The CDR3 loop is CASSQTSGSHEQYF. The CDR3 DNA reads TGCGCCAGCAGCCAAACTAGCGGGAGCCACGAGCAGTACTTC.

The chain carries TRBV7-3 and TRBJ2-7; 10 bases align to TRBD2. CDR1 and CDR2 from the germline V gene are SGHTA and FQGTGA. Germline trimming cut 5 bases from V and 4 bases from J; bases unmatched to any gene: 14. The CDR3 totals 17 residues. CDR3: CASSPALAGQEGYEQYF. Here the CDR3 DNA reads TGTGCCAGCAGCCCAGCACTAGCGGGACAGGAGGGATACGAGCAGTACTTC.